The clone carrying this TCR beta chain has just a few counts. The target antigen is unknown. The CDR3 spans 15 residues. CDR1 is KGHSH and CDR2 is LQKENI in the germline V gene. V shed 2 bases and J 7 bases; nucleotides not matched to a gene: 4. TCRdb called the 5' RACE reads again in MiXCR, with one record for every CDR3 protein. This table has about 200,000 distinct CDR3 sequences, around 9.5% appearing once. The data belong to a study of T-cell memory formation after mild COVID-19. Study context: Clusters of TCRs were largely donor specific. Overall study findings and caveats: CD4+ bias marked clones expanding day 15 to 37, unlike balanced contracting clones. Clones which contracted sat mainly in CM and EM if CD4+, and in EMRA if CD8+.

V gene TRBV18 combines with J gene TRBJ1-6, with TRBD1 matching over 8 bases. This TCR was recovered from a man aged 18 to 35 who had mild COVID-19 (a few samples of this study predate the infection). Cell type and time point are not known. Sequencing input: PBMCs or a T cell subset sorted from them (not recorded which). CDR3 DNA sequence: TGTGCCAGCTCACCAGGACAGGGTTCCAATTCACCCCTCCACTTT. This translates into CASSPGQGSNSPLHF.